A selection of T cell receptor beta chains follows, all from one sample in a study of T cells after yellow fever vaccination. MiXCR was run by TCRdb on the 5' RACE reads, yielding one entry per CDR3 protein. The sample holds more than 75,000 distinct CDR3 sequences, approximately 9% seen once. Sequencing used CD8+ T cells not binding an NS4B(214-222) dextramer, sorted from PBMCs, obtained about 2 weeks after the first yellow fever vaccination. The receptors were gathered from a young man who received the YFV17D yellow fever vaccine. Both conserved end residues are part of each CDR3. The order of the fields is D gene, V gene, clone size, J gene, CDR3 protein, CDR3 DNA. A D gene is named only where the DNA matches it firmly. Size tells how often a clone was seen (once, few, many) or the class of an expanded clone, and some rows leave it out.

d_call: .
v_call: TRBV4-1
clone_size: .
j_call: TRBJ2-2
cdr3_aa: CASSQVRSINTGELFF
cdr3_nt: TGCGCCAGCAGCCAAGTCCGAAGCATTAACACCGGGGAGCTGTTTTTT

d_call: .
v_call: TRBV11-2
clone_size: many
j_call: TRBJ2-1
cdr3_aa: CASSLGGEQFF
cdr3_nt: TGTGCCAGCAGCTTAGGAGGAGAGCAGTTCTTC

d_call: .
v_call: TRBV11-3
clone_size: .
j_call: TRBJ2-1
cdr3_aa: CASQEVPNNEQFF
cdr3_nt: TGTGCCAGCCAGGAGGTCCCGAACAATGAGCAGTTCTTC

d_call: TRBD1
v_call: TRBV28
clone_size: .
j_call: TRBJ2-5
cdr3_aa: CASSQSTGQLQETQYF
cdr3_nt: TGTGCCAGCAGTCAGAGTACGGGACAGCTCCAAGAGACCCAGTACTTC

d_call: TRBD2
v_call: TRBV4-1
clone_size: many
j_call: TRBJ2-1
cdr3_aa: CASSLGGSEQFF
cdr3_nt: TGCGCCAGCAGCCTGGGGGGGTCTGAGCAGTTCTTC

d_call: .
v_call: TRBV10-1
clone_size: .
j_call: TRBJ1-1
cdr3_aa: CASSTGDGNTEAFF
cdr3_nt: TGCGCCAGCAGTACCGGGGACGGGAACACTGAAGCTTTCTTT

d_call: TRBD2
v_call: TRBV7-9
clone_size: few
j_call: TRBJ2-3
cdr3_aa: CASSSVTSGPSTDTQYF
cdr3_nt: TGTGCCAGCAGCTCAGTGACTAGCGGCCCTAGCACAGATACGCAGTATTTT

d_call: .
v_call: TRBV4-3
clone_size: few
j_call: TRBJ1-6
cdr3_aa: CASSQMRGYTLHF
cdr3_nt: TGCGCCAGCAGCCAGATGCGAGGCTATACCCTCCACTTT

d_call: .
v_call: TRBV14
clone_size: .
j_call: TRBJ2-1
cdr3_aa: CASSHEGSYNEQFF
cdr3_nt: TGTGCCAGCAGCCACGAAGGCTCCTACAATGAGCAGTTCTTC

d_call: TRBD2
v_call: TRBV5-6
clone_size: many
j_call: TRBJ2-1
cdr3_aa: CASSYLADDYNEQFF
cdr3_nt: TGTGCCAGCAGCTATCTAGCGGACGACTACAATGAGCAGTTCTTC

d_call: TRBD2
v_call: TRBV7-9
clone_size: few
j_call: TRBJ2-1
cdr3_aa: CASSLELAGGYNEQFF
cdr3_nt: TGTGCCAGCAGCTTGGAACTAGCGGGGGGGTACAATGAGCAGTTCTTC

d_call: .
v_call: TRBV7-6
clone_size: many
j_call: TRBJ2-2
cdr3_aa: CASSLAHGTAGTGELFF
cdr3_nt: TGTGCCAGCAGCTTAGCGCACGGGACCGCCGGCACCGGGGAGCTGTTTTTT

d_call: TRBD1
v_call: TRBV3-1
clone_size: few
j_call: TRBJ1-5
cdr3_aa: CASSQARNDREFKLVNQPQHF
cdr3_nt: TGTGCCAGCAGCCAAGCCCGAAACGACAGGGAATTTAAATTGGTCAATCAGCCCCAGCATTTT

d_call: TRBD1
v_call: TRBV2
clone_size: few
j_call: TRBJ1-2
cdr3_aa: CASSVTGKIDYTF
cdr3_nt: TGTGCCAGCAGTGTGACAGGGAAAATTGACTACACCTTC

d_call: .
v_call: TRBV11-2
clone_size: many
j_call: TRBJ2-5
cdr3_aa: CASSKKTGTGATETQYF
cdr3_nt: TGTGCCAGCAGCAAAAAAACCGGGACGGGGGCGACGGAGACCCAGTACTTC

d_call: TRBD1
v_call: TRBV5-6
clone_size: .
j_call: TRBJ1-3
cdr3_aa: CASSRDRGRGNTIYF
cdr3_nt: TGTGCCAGCAGCCGAGACAGGGGGCGAGGAAACACCATATATTTT

d_call: TRBD1
v_call: TRBV4-1
clone_size: .
j_call: TRBJ2-3
cdr3_aa: CASSSWTGGEDTQYF
cdr3_nt: TGCGCCAGCAGCTCCTGGACAGGGGGCGAAGATACGCAGTATTTT

d_call: TRBD2
v_call: TRBV7-7
clone_size: .
j_call: TRBJ2-5
cdr3_aa: CASGPSGVQETQYF
cdr3_nt: TGTGCTAGCGGGCCCAGCGGGGTACAAGAGACCCAGTACTTC

d_call: .
v_call: TRBV19
clone_size: few
j_call: TRBJ1-1
cdr3_aa: CASTPIDVRTEAFF
cdr3_nt: TGTGCCAGTACCCCGATTGACGTGAGGACTGAAGCTTTCTTT

d_call: .
v_call: TRBV20-1
clone_size: few
j_call: TRBJ2-3
cdr3_aa: CSARDYTNTDTQYF
cdr3_nt: TGCAGTGCTAGAGATTATACCAACACAGATACGCAGTATTTT

d_call: TRBD2
v_call: TRBV12-3/TRBV12-4
clone_size: .
j_call: TRBJ2-3
cdr3_aa: CAGSAGEEDTQYF
cdr3_nt: TGTGCCGGATCAGCGGGGGAGGAAGATACGCAGTATTTT

d_call: .
v_call: TRBV4-1
clone_size: .
j_call: TRBJ2-2
cdr3_aa: CASSQASIPKGSTGELFF
cdr3_nt: TGCGCCAGCAGCCAAGCTAGTATTCCCAAAGGGAGCACCGGGGAGCTGTTTTTT

d_call: .
v_call: TRBV11-2
clone_size: .
j_call: TRBJ2-7
cdr3_aa: CASSAVPYEQYF
cdr3_nt: TGTGCCAGCAGCGCCGTACCTTACGAGCAGTACTTC

d_call: .
v_call: TRBV7-9
clone_size: .
j_call: TRBJ1-4
cdr3_aa: CASSHSGTTIKLFF
cdr3_nt: TGTGCCAGCAGCCACTCTGGGACTACGATAAAACTGTTTTTT

d_call: .
v_call: TRBV11-2
clone_size: .
j_call: TRBJ2-2
cdr3_aa: CASSGLGRAFGELFF
cdr3_nt: TGTGCCAGCAGCGGGCTTGGGAGAGCCTTCGGGGAGCTGTTTTTT

d_call: .
v_call: TRBV27
clone_size: .
j_call: TRBJ2-1
cdr3_aa: CASSWATRSYNEQFF
cdr3_nt: TGTGCCAGCAGTTGGGCGACTAGGTCCTACAATGAGCAGTTCTTC

d_call: .
v_call: TRBV9
clone_size: .
j_call: TRBJ2-3
cdr3_aa: CASRAGITSTDTQYF
cdr3_nt: TGTGCCAGCAGAGCTGGGATTACTAGCACAGATACGCAGTATTTT

d_call: TRBD1
v_call: TRBV27
clone_size: few
j_call: TRBJ1-2
cdr3_aa: CASSPSSGGNYGYTF
cdr3_nt: TGTGCCAGCAGTCCTTCCTCAGGGGGGAACTATGGCTACACCTTC

d_call: TRBD1
v_call: TRBV9
clone_size: .
j_call: TRBJ2-4
cdr3_aa: CASSLGQGANIQYF
cdr3_nt: TGTGCCAGCAGCCTGGGACAGGGGGCAAACATTCAGTACTTC

d_call: TRBD2
v_call: TRBV6-2/TRBV6-3
clone_size: .
j_call: TRBJ2-1
cdr3_aa: CASSGTSGDYEQFF
cdr3_nt: TGTGCCAGCAGCGGGACTAGCGGGGACTATGAGCAGTTCTTC

d_call: TRBD1
v_call: TRBV29-1
clone_size: .
j_call: TRBJ1-1
cdr3_aa: CSAGQGSRSTEAFF
cdr3_nt: TGCAGCGCCGGACAGGGCTCTAGAAGCACTGAAGCTTTCTTT

d_call: TRBD2
v_call: TRBV27
clone_size: .
j_call: TRBJ2-1
cdr3_aa: CASTSTSGGVGSYNEQFF
cdr3_nt: TGTGCCAGCACTTCGACTAGCGGGGGGGTAGGGTCCTACAATGAGCAGTTCTTC

d_call: .
v_call: TRBV13
clone_size: .
j_call: TRBJ1-6
cdr3_aa: CASSLGRQLHNSPLHF
cdr3_nt: TGTGCCAGCAGCTTAGGGCGGCAACTCCATAATTCACCCCTCCACTTT

d_call: .
v_call: TRBV15
clone_size: few
j_call: TRBJ2-1
cdr3_aa: CATEGGDISYNEQFF
cdr3_nt: TGTGCCACAGAGGGGGGCGACATCTCCTACAATGAGCAGTTCTTC

d_call: TRBD1
v_call: TRBV27
clone_size: .
j_call: TRBJ2-4
cdr3_aa: CASSLIGTGILAKNIQYF
cdr3_nt: TGTGCCAGCAGTCTAATAGGGACAGGGATACTAGCCAAAAACATTCAGTACTTC

d_call: .
v_call: TRBV7-9
clone_size: few
j_call: TRBJ2-5
cdr3_aa: CASSLMFQTETQYF
cdr3_nt: TGTGCCAGCAGCTTAATGTTTCAGACAGAGACCCAGTACTTC

d_call: .
v_call: TRBV7-3
clone_size: few
j_call: TRBJ2-7
cdr3_aa: CASSPGPPEQYF
cdr3_nt: TGTGCCAGCAGCCCGGGACCGCCCGAGCAGTACTTC

d_call: .
v_call: TRBV3-1
clone_size: few
j_call: TRBJ1-1
cdr3_aa: CASSQVGVMNTEAFF
cdr3_nt: TGTGCCAGCAGCCAAGTGGGGGTCATGAACACTGAAGCTTTCTTT

d_call: TRBD2
v_call: TRBV11-3
clone_size: .
j_call: TRBJ2-2
cdr3_aa: CASSPSGGAVGELFF
cdr3_nt: TGTGCCAGCAGCCCGAGCGGGGGGGCCGTCGGGGAGCTGTTTTTT

d_call: .
v_call: TRBV12-3/TRBV12-4
clone_size: few
j_call: TRBJ2-7
cdr3_aa: CASSISGLGSYEQYF
cdr3_nt: TGTGCCAGCAGTATCTCGGGACTTGGCTCCTACGAGCAGTACTTC

d_call: .
v_call: TRBV5-1
clone_size: .
j_call: TRBJ1-6
cdr3_aa: CASKKSGGASPLHF
cdr3_nt: TGCGCCAGCAAAAAAAGTGGAGGTGCTTCACCCCTCCACTTT